This is a list of T cell receptor beta chains from one sample in a study of human T cells and chemical hapten exposure. In TCRdb, the RACE reads were re-called with MiXCR into one record per CDR3 protein. The sample has 80,000 to 100,000 distinct CDR3 sequences, less than 11% seen once. Sample: whole blood, taken in connection with sensitization to the hapten diphenylcyclopropenone (DPC). Every receptor here comes from a woman aged 45-65 years with alopecia areata. Some clones in this sample may be carry-over from other donors' samples. Each CDR3 is given with its conserved first and last residue. D genes are given only for firm matches. The size entry is marked missing in some rows and otherwise reads once, few, many or a size class.

V gene	D gene	J gene	clone size	CDR3 DNA	CDR3 protein
TRBV11-2	.	TRBJ1-4	.	TGTGCCAGCAGCAATGGGGAGAATGAAAAACTGTTTTTT	CASSNGENEKLFF
TRBV9	.	TRBJ2-2	few	TGTGCCAGCAGCGTAGTTGCGGGCGGCGGCACCGGGGAGCTGTTTTTT	CASSVVAGGGTGELFF
TRBV12-3/TRBV12-4	.	TRBJ1-1	.	TGTGCCAGCAGTTTTTCCGACCCTGAAGCTTTCTTT	CASSFSDPEAFF
TRBV12-3/TRBV12-4	.	TRBJ2-2	many	TGTGCCAGCAGGGCGGGACTTCCGAACACCGGGGAGCTGTTTTTT	CASRAGLPNTGELFF
TRBV4-1	.	TRBJ2-1	many	TGCGCCAGCAGCCAAGTTGATCTAGTTATCTACAATGAGCAGTTCTTC	CASSQVDLVIYNEQFF
TRBV19	TRBD2	TRBJ2-1	.	TGTGCCAGTAGTATCGGGAGGAGGAACAATGAGCAGTTCTTC	CASSIGRRNNEQFF
TRBV28	.	TRBJ2-3	many	TGTGCCAGCAGCCCCTTAGGGACTAGCACAGATACGCAGTATTTT	CASSPLGTSTDTQYF
TRBV20-1	.	TRBJ2-1	few	TGCAGTCAGTCTGGGGGCGGGAACTACAATGAGCAGTTCTTC	CSQSGGGNYNEQFF
TRBV28	.	TRBJ2-7	few	TGTGCCAGCAGTTTATGGTCAGTATACGAGCAGTACTTC	CASSLWSVYEQYF
TRBV7-9	.	TRBJ1-2	.	TGTGCCAGCAGCTCCTCCGGGACGGGCCTATATGGCTACACCTTC	CASSSSGTGLYGYTF
TRBV18	.	TRBJ2-5	few	TGTGCCAGCTCTCCACAGGGACTTCAAGAGACCCAGTACTTC	CASSPQGLQETQYF
TRBV28	TRBD2	TRBJ2-7	many	TGTGCCACCCGGAGGACTAGCGGGAGCTACGAGCAGTACTTC	CATRRTSGSYEQYF
TRBV3-1	.	TRBJ1-4	few	TGTGCCAGCAGCCAAAAGAGCGGGACACCCACAATTTCAACTAATGAAAAACTGTTTTTT	CASSQKSGTPTISTNEKLFF
TRBV21-1	.	TRBJ2-7	many	TGTGCCAGCAGGCTAATTGGACAGTCTTGTTACGAGCAGTACTTC	CASRLIGQSCYEQYF
TRBV20-1	.	TRBJ1-2	.	TGCAGTGCGTTTTCGGTACATGGCTATGGCTACACCTTC	CSAFSVHGYGYTF
TRBV2	.	TRBJ1-1	few	TGTGCCAGCAGTGGAGTCAGACTGAACACTGAAGCTTTCTTT	CASSGVRLNTEAFF
TRBV5-1	TRBD1	TRBJ2-3	medium-sized	TGCGCCAGCAGCCCAATTCCAGACAGGGGGCCAGATACGCAGTATTTT	CASSPIPDRGPDTQYF
TRBV6-1	.	TRBJ1-3	.	TGTGCCAGCAGTCCGCCTACAAATACTGGAAACACCATATATTTT	CASSPPTNTGNTIYF
TRBV7-2	.	TRBJ2-5	.	TGTGCCAGCAGCTTAGAGGCCCAAGGGACCCAGTACTTC	CASSLEAQGTQYF
TRBV2	.	TRBJ2-7	many	TGTGCCAGCAATCCGAGTAGTTCCTACGAGCAGTACTTC	CASNPSSSYEQYF
TRBV20-1	TRBD1	TRBJ2-7	.	TGCAGTGCTCCTGCCCAGGGGGCTTACGAGCAGTACTTC	CSAPAQGAYEQYF
TRBV19	.	TRBJ2-1	few	TGTGCCAGTAGTAGCGAGGGGTACAATGAGCAGTTCTTC	CASSSEGYNEQFF
TRBV7-2	TRBD2	TRBJ2-3	.	TGTGCCAGCAGCTTAAGTAGCGGGGGGGACGGTGATACGCAGTATTTT	CASSLSSGGDGDTQYF
TRBV5-1	TRBD1	TRBJ2-1	few	TGCGCCAGCAGCTTGTCCTGGACAGGGGGTGATGAGCAGTTCTTC	CASSLSWTGGDEQFF
TRBV7-9	TRBD1	TRBJ1-1	.	TGTGCCAGCAGCTTCGACAGGGAGATCACTGAAGCTTTCTTT	CASSFDREITEAFF
TRBV6-2/TRBV6-3	.	TRBJ2-2	.	TGTGCCAGCAGTTACGCGCTTGGAGGGTCCGGGGAGCTGTTTTTT	CASSYALGGSGELFF
TRBV25-1	TRBD1	TRBJ2-5	.	TGTGCCAGCAGCCTTCCGGGACAGCGTCATGGGAACCAGTACTTC	CASSLPGQRHGNQYF
TRBV30	TRBD2	TRBJ2-7	few	TGTGCCTGGAGAAGAGGGACTAGCAGCAGCTACGAGCAGTACTTC	CAWRRGTSSSYEQYF
TRBV6-2/TRBV6-3	.	TRBJ1-1	few	TGTGCCAGCAGTTATAACACAGGGAACACTGAAGCTTTCTTT	CASSYNTGNTEAFF
TRBV7-2	.	TRBJ1-1	few	TGTGCCAGCAGCTTGGGAGGGGCCCGGACTGAAGCTTTCTTT	CASSLGGARTEAFF
TRBV23-1	.	TRBJ2-5	.	TGCGCCAGCAGTCCCGGCCCTAGCGCGGAAGAGACCCAGTACTTC	CASSPGPSAEETQYF
TRBV7-6	TRBD2	TRBJ2-1	.	TGTGCCAGCAGCAAACTAGCGGGAGTGGGCAATGAGCAGTTCTTC	CASSKLAGVGNEQFF
TRBV20-1	.	TRBJ2-4	many	TGCAGTGCCCCCGACAGTCGGCTAGCCAAAAACATTCAGTACTTC	CSAPDSRLAKNIQYF
TRBV19	.	TRBJ1-4	many	TGTGCCAGTACGGGGGCAACTAATGAAAAACTGTTTTTT	CASTGATNEKLFF
TRBV28	.	TRBJ1-4	.	TGTGCCAGCAGCTCAACAGGGATACGAGGAGAAAAACTGTTTTTT	CASSSTGIRGEKLFF
TRBV29-1	.	TRBJ2-3	many	TGCAGCGCCGGGACTTACACAGATACGCAGTATTTT	CSAGTYTDTQYF
TRBV5-6	.	TRBJ2-7	many	TGTGCCAGCAGCTCATATACAGGAGGGCACGAGCAGTACTTC	CASSSYTGGHEQYF
TRBV7-6	.	TRBJ1-1	many	TGTGCCAGCAGCAACCCCGCCAGGGGCAACACTGAAGCTTTCTTT	CASSNPARGNTEAFF
TRBV29-1	.	TRBJ2-7	few	TGCAGCGTTGGTAGGGAGCGGAACGAGCAGTACTTC	CSVGRERNEQYF
TRBV12-3/TRBV12-4	.	TRBJ1-1	many	TGTGCCAGCAGCCTAGGAATAGGTGAAGCTTTCTTT	CASSLGIGEAFF
TRBV3-1	.	TRBJ1-1	few	TGTGCCAGCAGCCTCCCGCCCCCCGGAGAAGCTTTCTTT	CASSLPPPGEAFF
TRBV10-1	TRBD2	TRBJ2-1	few	TGCGCCAGCAGTGAGTCGAAGAGGTTGGGAGGGCCTAACGATGAGCAGTTCTTC	CASSESKRLGGPNDEQFF
TRBV5-1	.	TRBJ1-1	.	TGCGCCAGCAGCTTGGCTGGGACGAACACTGAAGCTTTCTTT	CASSLAGTNTEAFF
TRBV5-5	.	TRBJ1-1	few	TGTGCCAGCAGCTTCACAGATCAGAACACTGAAGCTTTCTTT	CASSFTDQNTEAFF
TRBV9	TRBD2	TRBJ2-3	.	TGTGCCAGCAGCCCCCGGACTAGCGGGACGGTAGATACGCAGTATTTT	CASSPRTSGTVDTQYF
TRBV30	TRBD1	TRBJ2-3	.	TGTGCCTGGAGTTTAGGGACAGGGGAAGATACGCAGTATTTT	CAWSLGTGEDTQYF